Described below is a single T cell receptor (beta chain) sequence and its context. This specimen belongs to a study of T cell clones after liver transplantation. As for the study in general: HCV positivity affected three of eight recipients; the rest lacked autoimmune or viral indications.

Repertoires were generated with immunoSEQ multiplex PCR, while TCRdb's copy carries only in-frame clones and drops some. This repertoire shows 99,000 or so clones, around 83% found once; its top ten account for about 0.89%. Trimming stripped 2 bases from V and 4 bases from J, with 14 bases between. CDR1 and CDR2 (germline): LNHDA, SQIVND (reference sequence). The CDR3 has 15 amino acids. The V call is TRBV19, the J call TRBJ1-2; D remains ambiguous. The source is a human donor who received a liver transplant. Source: CD4+ T cells from blood, taken before liver transplant. CDR3 loop: CASSIPHWVGYGYTF. DNA for the CDR3: TGTGCCAGTAGTATACCCCATTGGGTCGGCTATGGCTACACCTTC.